This T cell receptor beta chain was documented in a study of post-analysis software for immune sequencing data. This clonotype was counted between two and nine times. Its antigen remains unidentified. Whole-study findings and limits: TRBV segments more frequent in patients than in controls numbered roughly five and included TRBV5-6, TRBV5-1 and TRBV20-1. Relative to controls, patients with multiple sclerosis showed significantly lower normalized Chao1 diversity.

The CDR3 totals 19 residues. Germline lookup yields CDR1 DFQATT and CDR2 SNEGSKA (reference sequence). J gave up 4 bases and V 2 bases, and 17 bases lay outside the gene matches. Tagging with unique molecular identifiers was a feature of the TCR beta cDNA libraries. Some 500,000 cDNA molecules were recovered from an input of roughly 0.95 to 10 million T cells. TCRdb ran MiXCR on the PCR reads and lists one entry per CDR3 protein. The data show 800,000 to 950,000 distinct CDR3 sequences, approximately 50% seen once. The specimen was blood. The chain links TRBV20-1 to TRBJ2-7, with 13 nucleotides matching TRBD2. This sequence was found in a girl aged 10-17 years with multiple sclerosis. CDR3 DNA sequence: TGCAGTGCTAGACCCACGAGGGTACTAGCGGGAGGGCCGGGATACGAGCAGTACTTC. Residues: CSARPTRVLAGGPGYEQYF.